These T cell receptor beta chains were read from a single sample in a study of sequential checkpoint blockade in melanoma. Repertoires were generated with immunoSEQ multiplex PCR, while TCRdb's copy carries only in-frame clones and drops some. Of 1,200 or so clones listed, about a quarter are singletons. Sequences were derived from tumor tissue (inferred from file names), sampled from a patient given nivolumab and ipilimumab in sequence. Receptors originate from a human donor with melanoma. Both conserved end residues are part of each CDR3. The D gene is left open where the match is weak. Expanded clones are given a class, and other clones once, few, many or no size at all.

CASSLYGLALAKNIQYF	TGTGCCAGCAGTTTATATGGACTAGCTTTAGCCAAAAACATTCAGTACTTC	TRBJ2-4	TRBD2	few	TRBV28
CASSERGGPNTQYF	TGTGCCAGCAGCGAGCGGGGGGGTCCAAATACGCAGTATTTT	TRBJ2-3	TRBD2	medium-sized	TRBV11-3
CSVSTSLSLEKLFF	TGCAGCGTTTCCACTTCTTTGAGTCTGGAAAAACTGTTTTTT	TRBJ1-4	-	few	TRBV29-1
CASKRGQGSITDTQYF	TGTGCCAGCAAAAGGGGACAGGGCTCAATTACAGATACGCAGTATTTT	TRBJ2-3	TRBD1	-	TRBV6-8
CASSDRLMRGEQYF	TGCGCCAGCAGTGACCGATTGATGAGGGGTGAGCAGTACTTC	TRBJ2-7	-	few	TRBV10-2
CASRLAGAGSYNEQFF	TGCGCCAGCAGACTAGCGGGAGCTGGGTCCTACAATGAGCAGTTCTTC	TRBJ2-1	TRBD2	-	TRBV5-1
CASTPERASGAYGYTF	TGTGCCAGCACCCCAGAGCGGGCATCGGGGGCCTATGGCTACACCTTC	TRBJ1-2	-	-	TRBV9
CASSFRDYNEKLFF	TGCGCCAGCAGCTTCCGGGACTATAATGAAAAACTGTTTTTT	TRBJ1-4	-	-	TRBV5-1
CASSPPGLAGGSGWEQFF	TGTGCCAGCAGCCCTCCTGGGCTAGCGGGAGGGTCTGGTTGGGAGCAGTTCTTC	TRBJ2-1	TRBD2	medium-sized	TRBV11-3
CATSLPGGGRTGNTIYF	TGTGCCACCAGCCTACCGGGAGGGGGAAGGACTGGAAACACCATATATTTT	TRBJ1-3	-	few	TRBV15